This TCR beta chain was sequenced for a study of blood T cell repertoires in COVID-19. TCRdb keeps only in-frame clones here, not all; method: immunoSEQ multiplex PCR. The sample lists over 110,000 clones, around 76% occurring once. CDR3 length equals 16 residues. The source of this sequence is a man aged 80 or over with acute or convalescent COVID-19. Sequenced sample: peripheral blood. The gene calls are TRBV21-1 and TRBJ2-3; the table's D gene call, TRBD2, was not cross checked with the DNA. TRBV21-1 is listed as a pseudogene. The CDR3 loop reads CASSKAPAGSTDTQYF. The DNA of the CDR3 is TGTGCCAGCAGCAAAGCCCCGGCGGGGTCCACAGATACGCAGTATTTT.